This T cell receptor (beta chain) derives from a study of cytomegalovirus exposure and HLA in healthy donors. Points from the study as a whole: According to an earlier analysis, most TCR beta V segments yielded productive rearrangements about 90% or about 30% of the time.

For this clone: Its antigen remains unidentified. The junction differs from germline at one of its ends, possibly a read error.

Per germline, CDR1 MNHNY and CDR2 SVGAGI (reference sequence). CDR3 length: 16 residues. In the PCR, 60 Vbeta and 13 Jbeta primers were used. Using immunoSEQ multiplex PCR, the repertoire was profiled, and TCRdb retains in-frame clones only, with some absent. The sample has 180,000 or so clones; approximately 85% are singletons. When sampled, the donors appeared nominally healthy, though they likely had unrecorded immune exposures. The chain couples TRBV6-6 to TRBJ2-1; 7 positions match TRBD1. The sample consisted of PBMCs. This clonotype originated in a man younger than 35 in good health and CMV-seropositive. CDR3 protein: CASSDSGGMRYNEQFF. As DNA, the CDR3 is TGTGCCAGCAGTGACTCAGGGGGAATGAGGTACAATGAGCAGTTCTTC.